This record looks at one T cell receptor beta chain sequence and its context. The trim removed 4 bases at V and 3 bases at J, leaving 8 bases unmatched. From germline, CDR1 is MNHEY and CDR2 SVGEGT. The CDR3 runs 15 residues. PCR was performed a second time for about 7 to 12 cycles using a sample-barcoded 5' primer and a J-beta primer mix. MiXCR, run by TCRdb on the 5' RACE reads, gives a single entry per CDR3 protein. The data show 800,000 to 900,000 distinct CDR3 sequences, with 62% seen just once and around a quarter held by the top ten. This entry belongs to a study of blood T cells in healthy people across ages.

The chain combines TRBV6-2 or TRBV6-3 with TRBJ2-7, with 8 bases matching TRBD1. The clonotype originates from a man aged 25 to 45 in good health. The sample comprised blood. The CDR3 region has the DNA TGTGCCAGCAGTTCTCAGGGGGCAGAACTCTACGAGCAGTACTTC. Translated, it gives CASSSQGAELYEQYF.